The 24 T cell receptor beta chains below come from one sample, sequenced in a study of early T cells in non-severe SARS-CoV-2 infection. From the 5' RACE reads, TCRdb called clonotypes with MiXCR, one entry per CDR3 protein. The sample shows around 63,000 distinct CDR3 sequences, approximately 11% of them seen only once. The sequencing used whole blood, collected at baseline. These receptors all come from an adult who was a healthcare worker with PCR-confirmed SARS-CoV-2 infection or an uninfected control (not recorded which).

This clonotype was detected many times. The J gene is TRBJ2-3, the V gene TRBV20-1, with D unresolved. The CDR3 is 14 residues long. CDR1 is DFQATT and CDR2 is SNEGSKA in the germline V gene (reference sequence). V gave up 3 bases and J gave up 1 base, with 11 bases separating them. The CDR3, as DNA: TGCAGTGCTAGTTCGGAAGCCCGCACAGATACGCAGTATTTT. It yields the protein CSASSEARTDTQYF.

Many counts were recorded for this clonotype. V usage is TRBV24-1 and J usage is TRBJ2-1; D possibly matches TRBD1 or TRBD2 (5 bases each). CDR3 length equals 13 residues. Germline CDR1 is KGHDR and CDR2 is SFDVKD. Trimming removed 4 bases from V and 4 bases from J, with 7 bases in between. The CDR3: CATSDGAYNEQFF. CDR3 in DNA: TGTGCCACCAGTGACGGGGCGTACAATGAGCAGTTCTTC.

This clonotype was found a few times. V and J are TRBV3-1 and TRBJ1-1; tentative D call: TRBD1 (5 bases). The germline V gene encodes CDR1 LGHDT and CDR2 YNNKEL (reference sequence). The germline V and J ends were trimmed by 0 bases and 11 bases, with 16 bases remaining between them. The CDR3 totals 14 residues. The CDR3 spells CASSQDSAGKYAFF. The CDR3 region has the DNA TGTGCCAGCAGCCAAGATAGCGCAGGGAAGTATGCTTTCTTT.

This clonotype was detected many times. This chain connects TRBV3-1 to TRBJ2-3; 13 nucleotides agree with TRBD2. CDR3 size: 17 residues. The V gene end was trimmed by 2 bases and the J gene end by 5 bases; junction bases not matched to a gene: 7. Germline assignment: CDR1 LGHDT and CDR2 YNNKEL (reference sequence). Here the CDR3 reads CASSQLRTSGSVDTQYF. CDR3 DNA sequence: TGTGCCAGCAGCCAACTTCGGACTAGCGGGAGTGTAGATACGCAGTATTTT.

This clonotype was observed at least ten times. The chain is built from TRBV20-1 and TRBJ2-1; TRBD2 aligns across 8 bases. The CDR3 is made up of 14 amino acids. Trimming took 6 bases from V and 8 from J; bases not matched to a gene: 12. Germline V lookup: CDR1 DFQATT, CDR2 SNEGSKA (reference sequence). CDR3 coding DNA: TGCAGTGCGCGAGCCAGCGGGAGTGTCTATGAGCAGTTCTTC. The encoded protein is CSARASGSVYEQFF.

This clonotype was counted ten times or more. J is TRBJ2-7 and V is TRBV11-2, with 9 bases fitting TRBD1. CDR3 length: 14 amino acids. The J segment lost 1 base and the V segment lost 5 bases, leaving 3 bases of the junction unmatched. Germline V gene data show CDR1 as SGHAT and CDR2 as FQNNGV. The CDR3 loop reads CASSPGTGSYEQYF. As DNA, the CDR3 is TGTGCCAGCAGCCCCGGGACAGGGTCCTACGAGCAGTACTTC. The entire variable domain, with the rest obtained from reference TRBV11-2 and TRBJ2-7, is as follows: EAGVAQSPRYKIIEKRQSVAFWCNPISGHATLYWYQQILGQGPKLLIQFQNNGVVDDSQLPKDRFSAERLKGVDSTLKIQPAKLEDSAVYLCASSPGTGSYEQYFGPGTRLTVT.

The chain employs TRBV25-1 and TRBJ1-2; D perhaps matches TRBD1 (6 bases). In germline, CDR1 is MGHDK, CDR2 SYGVNS. V dropped 8 bases and J dropped 8 bases, with 18 bases sitting between them. The CDR3 contains 13 residues. The CDR3 here is CASSMDSQRGYTF. The CDR3 coding sequence is TGTGCCAGCTCCATGGACAGCCAACGGGGCTACACCTTC.

Comment on this clonotype: The DNA is left out, because the CDR3 cannot be placed on it with certainty; the CDR3 is given as TCRdb lists it. V gene TRBV7-4 combines with J gene TRBJ2-2; no check of the table's D call, TRBD2, against the DNA was made. The CDR3 is made up of 17 amino acids, end residues included. CDR1 SGHVT and CDR2 SQSDAQ come from the germline V gene. The chain's CDR3 is CASSPRSEREIPGSCFF.

There are many counts of this clonotype. The chain recombines TRBV20-1 with TRBJ2-7; 14 bases match TRBD2. The CDR3 totals 14 residues. CDR1 and CDR2 (germline): DFQATT, SNEGSKA (reference sequence). V shed 3 bases, J shed 5 bases, and the junction held 3 bases outside the gene matches. In DNA, the CDR3 is TGCAGTGCTAGGACTAGCGGGAGGGCAAACGAGCAGTACTTC. This codes for CSARTSGRANEQYF.

In this sample, this clonotype turned up a few times. The DNA for the CDR3 is TGTGCCAGCAGCCAAGCGAGGGGGGGGAATGAAAAACTGTTTTTT. Protein product: CASSQARGGNEKLFF. This sequence joins TRBV14 and TRBJ1-4, with D perhaps TRBD1 (6 bases). Germline V gene sequence: CDR1 SGHDN, CDR2 FVKESK. V lost 1 base and J lost 5, with 11 bases in between. The CDR3 contains 15 residues.

This clonotype was observed at least ten times. This chain uses TRBV3-1 with TRBJ1-2; D might be TRBD1 (6 bases). Germline V gene sequence: CDR1 LGHDT, CDR2 YNNKEL (reference sequence). The CDR3 totals 14 residues. Between the trimmed V and J ends, which lost 4 bases and 8 bases, there was a span of 17 bases. The CDR3 DNA reads as TGTGCCAGCAGCCCCCAGTCGGGGGGCAGAGGCTACACCTTC. This encodes CASSPQSGGRGYTF.

V gene TRBV29-1 combines with J gene TRBJ2-3, with D perhaps matching TRBD2 (6 bases). The CDR3 loop spans 13 amino acids. The V end lost 6 bases, the J end lost 5 bases, and 15 bases lay between the germline ends. CDR1 and CDR2 from the germline V gene are SQVTM and ANQGSEA. This chain's CDR3 is CSVGAGWEDTQYF. CDR3 bases: TGCAGCGTCGGAGCGGGTTGGGAAGATACGCAGTATTTT.

The chain joins TRBV28 to TRBJ2-3; 7 nucleotides match TRBD1. The germline V gene encodes CDR1 MDHEN and CDR2 SYDVKM. CDR3 length: 15 residues. The trim removed 6 bases at V and 8 bases at J, leaving 14 bases unmatched. The CDR3 protein is CASRSSQGVAGTQYF. The CDR3 nucleotides are TGTGCCAGCAGATCGAGTCAGGGGGTCGCTGGTACGCAGTATTTT.

This clonotype was counted many times. This chain links TRBV29-1 with TRBJ1-1, with D possibly TRBD1 on 6 matching bases. CDR1 and CDR2 (germline): SQVTM, ANQGSEA. V shed 7 bases and J shed 1 base, with 19 bases lying between them. This CDR3 contains 15 residues. CDR3 sequence: CSGNRDWGTNTEAFF. The CDR3 nucleotides are TGCAGCGGGAACAGGGATTGGGGAACGAACACTGAAGCTTTCTTT.

This chain links TRBV30 with TRBJ1-6; TRBD1 is a possible D gene (6 bases). CDR1 GTSNPN and CDR2 SVGIG come from the germline V gene (reference sequence). Trimming stripped 4 bases from V and 7 bases from J, with 11 bases between. There are 13 residues in the CDR3. CDR3: CAWTDSGNSPLHF. CDR3 bases: TGTGCCTGGACGGACAGCGGAAATTCACCCCTCCACTTT.

This clonotype was observed a few times. V is TRBV24-1 and J is TRBJ2-2; a weak D match, TRBD1 (6 bases). Trimming removed 5 bases at V and 4 bases at J, with 16 bases between. Germline assignment: CDR1 KGHDR and CDR2 SFDVKD. The CDR3 runs 16 residues. This CDR3 is CATSGPVQGVTGELFF. The CDR3 nucleotides are TGTGCCACCAGTGGGCCGGTACAGGGTGTCACCGGGGAGCTGTTTTTT.

This clonotype was seen at least ten times. CDR3 amino acids: CASSSGGSGIYEQYF. CDR3 DNA: TGTGCCAGCAGCTCCGGTGGTTCAGGAATCTACGAGCAGTACTTC. V and J are TRBV11-2 and TRBJ2-7, with D uncertain. CDR1 SGHAT and CDR2 FQNNGV come from the germline V gene. This CDR3 comprises 15 residues. Trimming pared 4 bases from V and 3 bases from J, leaving 16 bases between.

This clonotype was seen at least ten times. The chain recombines TRBV6-1 with TRBJ2-7, with 10 bases aligning to TRBD2. With 1 base clipped from V and 0 bases from J, the junction kept 0 bases outside the gene matches. CDR1 MNHNS and CDR2 SASEGT come from the germline V gene. The CDR3 has 15 residues. The chain's CDR3 is CASSEGLAGSYEQYF. The CDR3 DNA follows: TGTGCCAGCAGTGAAGGACTAGCGGGCTCCTACGAGCAGTACTTC.

This clonotype was detected only a few times. DNA of the CDR3: TGTGCCAGCGGGCCGTCGGACGGCGTCAATGAGCAGTTCTTC. Amino acid sequence: CASGPSDGVNEQFF. V usage is TRBV28 and J usage is TRBJ2-1; D call uncertain. Between the trimmed V and J ends, which lost 8 bases and 6 bases, there was a span of 17 bases. This CDR3 spans 14 amino acids. The germline CDR1 and CDR2 sequences are MDHEN and SYDVKM.

This chain uses TRBV6-6 with TRBJ2-3; 12 nucleotides line up with TRBD2. Germline V gene sequence: CDR1 MNHNY, CDR2 SVGAGI (reference sequence). V shed 3 bases, J shed 0 bases, and the junction held 4 bases outside the gene matches. The CDR3 is 17 amino acids. The CDR3 DNA reads as TGTGCCAGCAGTTATAAAGGACTAGCGGGAAGCACAGATACGCAGTATTTT. As protein: CASSYKGLAGSTDTQYF.

This clonotype was detected many times. The chain employs TRBV27 and TRBJ2-7, with 7 nucleotides matching TRBD2. Germline-derived CDR1 and CDR2 are MNHEY and SMNVEV (reference sequence). The CDR3 has 13 residues. V shed 6 bases and J 0 bases; nucleotides not matched to a gene: 2. Here the CDR3 reads CASRGLDSYEQYF. The CDR3 DNA sequence: TGTGCCAGCAGAGGACTAGACTCCTACGAGCAGTACTTC.

This clonotype was seen a few times. V usage is TRBV7-3 and J usage is TRBJ1-1, with 7 bases aligning to TRBD1. V gave up 5 bases and J gave up 5 bases; unmatched junction bases: 11. From germline, CDR1 is SGHTA and CDR2 FQGTGA. The CDR3 totals 15 residues. The CDR3 sequence: CASSQNQGGRTEAFF. The CDR3 region has the DNA TGTGCCAGCAGCCAAAACCAGGGGGGAAGGACTGAAGCTTTCTTT.

This clonotype was observed at least ten times. The chain combines TRBV7-2 with TRBJ2-1; D is perhaps TRBD1 (5 bases). The CDR3 contains 16 residues. V was shortened by 5 bases and J by 4 bases, with 18 bases between the two germline ends. Germline lookup yields CDR1 SGHTA and CDR2 FQGNSA. CDR3: CASSVTRRQLYNEQFF. In DNA form, the CDR3 reads TGTGCCAGCAGCGTAACCCGGAGACAGCTTTACAATGAGCAGTTCTTC. Full variable domain (outside the CDR3, taken from reference TRBV7-2 and TRBJ2-1): GAGVSQSPSNKVTEKGKDVELRCDPISGHTALYWYRQSLGQGLEFLIYFQGNSAPDKSGLPSDRFSAERTGGSVSTLTIQRTQQEDSAVYLCASSVTRRQLYNEQFFGPGTRLTVL.

V gene TRBV6-2 or TRBV6-3 combines with J gene TRBJ2-7; TRBD1 is a possible D gene (6 bases). The CDR3 totals 15 residues. Germline V gene data show CDR1 as MNHEY and CDR2 as SVGEGT. The ends were cut back, 5 bases at V and 0 bases at J, with 14 bases in the middle. This CDR3 reads CASSPFGGSSYEQYF. In nucleotides, the CDR3 is TGTGCCAGCAGTCCCTTTGGGGGCAGCTCCTACGAGCAGTACTTC.